This TCR beta chain was retrieved from a study of radiotherapy plus CTLA-4 blockade in lung cancer. Those with chemo-refractory metastatic non-small-cell lung cancer were treated with focal radiation combined with CTLA-4 blockade using ipilimumab. Data came from immunoSEQ multiplex PCR; TCRdb stores just in-frame clones and leaves some out. Counted here are about 53,000 clones, 84% occurring once; the ten biggest clones make up 4% to 5.5%. The receptor's source is a human donor with non-small cell lung cancer whose response to radiotherapy plus ipilimumab could not be evaluated. This specimen consisted of peripheral blood, obtained from a patient treated with radiotherapy plus ipilimumab.

CDR3 nucleotide sequence: TGCAGCGCCTACCTCATGCGCCCGGATACGCAGTATTTT. It translates to CSAYLMRPDTQYF. The gene calls are TRBV29-1 and TRBJ2-3; D is unclear. Trimming removed 7 bases from V and 6 bases from J, with 17 bases in between. Germline V gene data show CDR1 as SQVTM and CDR2 as ANQGSEA. This CDR3 region has 13 residues.